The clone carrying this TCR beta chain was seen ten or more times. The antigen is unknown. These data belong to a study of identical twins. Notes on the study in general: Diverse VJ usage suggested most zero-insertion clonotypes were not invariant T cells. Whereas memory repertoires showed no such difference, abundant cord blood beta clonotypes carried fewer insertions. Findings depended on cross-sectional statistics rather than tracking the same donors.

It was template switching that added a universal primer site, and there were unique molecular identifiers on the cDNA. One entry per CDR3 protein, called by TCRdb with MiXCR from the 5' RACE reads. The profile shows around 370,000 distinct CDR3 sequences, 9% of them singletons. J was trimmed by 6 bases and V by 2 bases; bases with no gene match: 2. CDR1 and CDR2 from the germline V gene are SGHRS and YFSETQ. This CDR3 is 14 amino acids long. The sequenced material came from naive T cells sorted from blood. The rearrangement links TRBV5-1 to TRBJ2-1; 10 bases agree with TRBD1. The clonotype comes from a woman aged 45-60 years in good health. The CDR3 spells CASSFGTGVNEQFF. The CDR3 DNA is TGCGCCAGCAGCTTCGGGACAGGGGTCAATGAGCAGTTCTTC.